These T cell receptor beta chains were read from a single sample in a study of monozygotic twins with inflammatory bowel disease. TCRdb reprocessed the 5' RACE reads; each CDR3 protein has one entry and no DNA is given. Its listing shows about 300,000 distinct CDR3 sequences. The sample consisted of blood. These receptors all come from a human donor with ulcerative colitis or Crohn's disease, or a healthy co-twin of an affected twin (not recorded which). CDR3s include the opening cysteine and the closing phenylalanine or tryptophan.

V gene	J gene	CDR3 protein
TRBV15	TRBJ1-4	CATSRKWTGGVEKLFF
TRBV11-2	TRBJ2-7	CASSKGVTYEQYF
TRBV4-3	TRBJ2-2	CASSQELAANTGELFF
TRBV24-1	TRBJ1-5	CATSVSGLNQPQHF
TRBV7-2	TRBJ1-3	CASSLDRTDGNTIYF
TRBV20-1	TRBJ2-1	CSANRQGAGEQFF
TRBV6-1	TRBJ2-1	CASSDGGTASYNEQFF
TRBV20-1	TRBJ2-5	CSARGLRRAGQETQYF
TRBV4-3	TRBJ1-1	CASSPRDRGSTEAFF
TRBV5-6	TRBJ2-3	CASSHYGNSPDTQYF
TRBV6-5	TRBJ2-1	CASSILAGGINSYNEQFF
TRBV20-1	TRBJ2-7	CSVPRQGISYEQYF
TRBV6-1	TRBJ2-2	CASSHGGGGTGELFF
TRBV29-1	TRBJ2-1	CSLWTGENEQFF
TRBV6-5	TRBJ1-6	CASSYSTGSASPLHF
TRBV18	TRBJ2-7	CASSPVDRGYEQYF
TRBV19	TRBJ2-3	CASSTSGGADTQYF
TRBV7-2	TRBJ2-5	CASSLSRTTETQYF
TRBV5-1	TRBJ2-4	CASSLSGGELAKNIQYF
TRBV18	TRBJ2-3	CASSGTDSNTDTQYF
TRBV7-9	TRBJ2-3	CASSLDGTMQYF
TRBV30	TRBJ2-2	CALKPRTSGRIGELFF
TRBV5-1	TRBJ2-2	CASSLRAGSSRELFF
TRBV28	TRBJ2-2	CASYRGVTGELFF